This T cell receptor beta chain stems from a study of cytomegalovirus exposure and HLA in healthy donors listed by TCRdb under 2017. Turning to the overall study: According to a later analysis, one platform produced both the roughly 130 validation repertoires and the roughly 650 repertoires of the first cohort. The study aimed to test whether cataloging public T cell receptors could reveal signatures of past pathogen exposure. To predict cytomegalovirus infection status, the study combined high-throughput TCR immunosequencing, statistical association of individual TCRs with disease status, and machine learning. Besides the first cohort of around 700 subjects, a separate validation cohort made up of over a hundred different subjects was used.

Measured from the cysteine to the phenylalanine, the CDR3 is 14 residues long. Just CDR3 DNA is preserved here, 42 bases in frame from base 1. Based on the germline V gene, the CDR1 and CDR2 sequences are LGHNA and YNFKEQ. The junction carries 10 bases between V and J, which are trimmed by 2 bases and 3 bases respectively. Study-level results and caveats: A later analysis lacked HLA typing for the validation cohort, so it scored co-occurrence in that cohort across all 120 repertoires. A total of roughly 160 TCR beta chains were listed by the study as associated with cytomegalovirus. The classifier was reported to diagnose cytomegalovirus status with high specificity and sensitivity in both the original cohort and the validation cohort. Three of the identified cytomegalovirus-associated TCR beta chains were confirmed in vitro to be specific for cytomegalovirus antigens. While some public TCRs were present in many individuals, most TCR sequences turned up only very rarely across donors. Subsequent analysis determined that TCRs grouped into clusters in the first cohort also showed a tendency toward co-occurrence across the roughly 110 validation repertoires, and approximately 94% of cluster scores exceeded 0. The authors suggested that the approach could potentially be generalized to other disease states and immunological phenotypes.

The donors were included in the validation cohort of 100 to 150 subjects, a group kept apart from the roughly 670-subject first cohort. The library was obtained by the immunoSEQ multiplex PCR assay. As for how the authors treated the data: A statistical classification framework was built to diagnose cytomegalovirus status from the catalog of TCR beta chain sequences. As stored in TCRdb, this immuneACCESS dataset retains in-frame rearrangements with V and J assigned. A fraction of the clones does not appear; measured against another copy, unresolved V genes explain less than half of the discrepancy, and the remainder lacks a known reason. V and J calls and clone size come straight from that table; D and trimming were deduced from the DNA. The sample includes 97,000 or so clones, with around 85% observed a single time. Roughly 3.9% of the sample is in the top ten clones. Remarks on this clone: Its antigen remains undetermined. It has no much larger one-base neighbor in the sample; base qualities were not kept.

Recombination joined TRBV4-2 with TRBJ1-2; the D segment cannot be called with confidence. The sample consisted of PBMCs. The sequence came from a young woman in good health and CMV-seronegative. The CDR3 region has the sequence CASSQSVFYYGYTF. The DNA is TGTGCCAGCAGCCAAAGCGTCTTTTACTATGGCTACACCTTC.